The clone carrying this T cell receptor beta chain was counted a few times. No antigen is known for it. This specimen comes from a study of early stage breast cancer tumors. Study overall: Each sample averaged approximately 9.8-fold read coverage.

Germline CDR1 is SGHRS and CDR2 is YFSETQ. The CDR3 is 14 amino acids. V gave up 0 bases and J gave up 6 bases, with 13 bases separating them. Data came from immunoSEQ multiplex PCR; TCRdb stores just in-frame clones and leaves some out. Among roughly 48,000 clones, about 80% were seen once, and the ten largest hold 1.4%. Whole-study findings and limits: Most shared enriched TCRB sequences were commonly generated ones. Unsorted bulk genomic DNA sequencing lacked pairing and functional marker data. Tumors had approximately 2.5-fold higher T cell density than normal breast.

The sample was blood. The gene calls are TRBV5-1 and TRBJ2-7, with D hard to call. The TCR comes from a person between 45 and 65 years old with breast cancer. CDR3 protein: CASSLVGRLGEQYF. The CDR3 region has the DNA TGCGCCAGCAGCTTGGTAGGCAGGTTGGGCGAGCAGTACTTC.